A selection of T cell receptor beta chains follows, all from one sample in a study of shared clonotypes between healthy human individuals. The protocol was immunoSEQ multiplex PCR, while the TCRdb copy is restricted to in-frame clones and leaves out a portion. The sample yields roughly 660,000 clones, 90% seen once. What was sequenced was memory CD8+ T cells from PBMCs. The origin of the receptors is a man between 18 and 35 years old in good health. Some clones in this sample may be carry-over from other donors' samples. The CDR3 runs from the conserved cysteine through the conserved F or W. A D gene is named only where the DNA matches it firmly. Only some rows state a clone size, as once, few, many or a class for expanded clones.

DNA: TGTGCCAGCAGCTTAGACCCAGGTCATACCTACGAGCAGTACTTC; CDR3: CASSLDPGHTYEQYF; V: TRBV11-2; D: -; J: TRBJ2-7; size: once
DNA: TGTGCCAGCAGTGGGGCGACAGGGGTCAAATACAATGAGCAGTTCTTC; CDR3: CASSGATGVKYNEQFF; V: TRBV28; D: TRBD1; J: TRBJ2-1; size: -
DNA: TGTGCCACCGATAGGTCCGGGCCAGATACGCAGTATTTT; CDR3: CATDRSGPDTQYF; V: TRBV19; D: -; J: TRBJ2-3; size: -
DNA: TGTGCCAGCAGCTACACGCCGATTTTTTCGAACACTGAAGCTTTCTTT; CDR3: CASSYTPIFSNTEAFF; V: TRBV7-6; D: -; J: TRBJ1-1; size: -
DNA: TGTGCCAGCAGCCCCGTACGAAACTACGAGCAGTACTTC; CDR3: CASSPVRNYEQYF; V: TRBV6-5; D: -; J: TRBJ2-7; size: -
DNA: TGCGCCAGCAAACCAGGACTAGCGGGACCGTTCGAGATACTCAATGAGCAGTTCTTC; CDR3: CASKPGLAGPFEILNEQFF; V: TRBV4-1; D: TRBD2; J: TRBJ2-1; size: -
DNA: TGTGCCAGCAGTACGGGACGGGACAATCAGCCCCAGCATTTT; CDR3: CASSTGRDNQPQHF; V: TRBV6-6; D: -; J: TRBJ1-5; size: -
DNA: TGCGCCAGCAGCCGACTACCAGGGGGCCAATTGAATTCACCCCTCCACTTT; CDR3: CASSRLPGGQLNSPLHF; V: TRBV4-3; D: TRBD1; J: TRBJ1-6; size: -
DNA: TGTGCCAGCAGTTCTGGCTCTAGCTCCTACGAGCAGTACTTC; CDR3: CASSSGSSSYEQYF; V: TRBV27; D: -; J: TRBJ2-7; size: -
DNA: TGTGCCAGCAGCTTAATAGGGCCCGCAGATACGCAGTATTTT; CDR3: CASSLIGPADTQYF; V: TRBV7-3; D: -; J: TRBJ2-3; size: -
DNA: TGTGCCAGCAGCCAAGAGGGACTAGCGGGAGAGGGGGGGGAGACCCAGTACTTC; CDR3: CASSQEGLAGEGGETQYF; V: TRBV14; D: TRBD2; J: TRBJ2-5; size: -
DNA: TGTGCCAGCAGCCCCGGGTCCAGTGGTGATACGCAGTATTTT; CDR3: CASSPGSSGDTQYF; V: TRBV28; D: -; J: TRBJ2-3; size: -
DNA: TGTGCCAGCAGTTTAGCGGGAGACTACGAGCAGTACTTC; CDR3: CASSLAGDYEQYF; V: TRBV27; D: TRBD2; J: TRBJ2-7; size: once
DNA: TGTGCCAGCAGCCTTAATGGGACAGGATGGAGCTACACCTTC; CDR3: CASSLNGTGWSYTF; V: TRBV5-4; D: TRBD1; J: TRBJ1-2; size: -
DNA: TGTGCCAGCAGCGCTATGTTTGGTTCCGAGCAGTACTTC; CDR3: CASSAMFGSEQYF; V: TRBV6-4; D: -; J: TRBJ2-7; size: -
DNA: TGTGCCAGCAGCTTAGAAGCCTTAGAAGCTTTCTTT; CDR3: CASSLEALEAFF; V: TRBV7-9; D: -; J: TRBJ1-1; size: once
DNA: TGTGCCAGCAGGGAAACAGCATACTCTGGAAACACCATATATTTT; CDR3: CASRETAYSGNTIYF; V: TRBV27; D: -; J: TRBJ1-3; size: -
DNA: TGTGCCAGCAGGGAAAGGACGGATAATAGCAATCAGCCCCAGCATTTT; CDR3: CASRERTDNSNQPQHF; V: TRBV28; D: -; J: TRBJ1-5; size: -
DNA: TGTGCCAGCAGTACCGGGACTTCGAGCTCCTACGAGCAGTACTTC; CDR3: CASSTGTSSSYEQYF; V: TRBV6-1; D: -; J: TRBJ2-7; size: -
DNA: TGTGCCAGCAGCGTAGACCTCTGGGGGACTAGCGGGAGGTACACCGGGGAGCTGTTTTTT; CDR3: CASSVDLWGTSGRYTGELFF; V: TRBV9; D: TRBD2; J: TRBJ2-2; size: -
DNA: TGCGCCAGCAGCCCCTCAGCGGCGGCCCAACGGACCGGGGAGCTGTTTTTT; CDR3: CASSPSAAAQRTGELFF; V: TRBV5-1; D: -; J: TRBJ2-2; size: once
DNA: TGTGCCAGCAGCTTGGCGGCCAGGGGGCGAACTGAAGCTTTCTTT; CDR3: CASSLAARGRTEAFF; V: TRBV5-6; D: TRBD1; J: TRBJ1-1; size: -
DNA: TGTGCCAGCACGCGGGGTACTGGGGCCAACGTCCTGACTTTC; CDR3: CASTRGTGANVLTF; V: TRBV5-8; D: -; J: TRBJ2-6; size: -
DNA: TGTGCCAGCAGTTTGTCGAAGAACACTGAAGCTTTCTTT; CDR3: CASSLSKNTEAFF; V: TRBV28; D: -; J: TRBJ1-1; size: -
DNA: TGTGCCAGCAGCCCGCCCGGGACTAGTGACAATGAGCAGTTCTTC; CDR3: CASSPPGTSDNEQFF; V: TRBV4-2; D: TRBD2; J: TRBJ2-1; size: -
DNA: TGTGCCAGCAGCGGGACCAGGAGCACAGATACGCAGTATTTT; CDR3: CASSGTRSTDTQYF; V: TRBV14; D: -; J: TRBJ2-3; size: few
DNA: TGTGCCAGCAGTTTCGGACAGCAGTACGAGCAGTACTTC; CDR3: CASSFGQQYEQYF; V: TRBV27; D: -; J: TRBJ2-7; size: -
DNA: TGTGCCAGCAGCTTAGGTTATTACAATGAGCAGTTCTTC; CDR3: CASSLGYYNEQFF; V: TRBV11-3; D: -; J: TRBJ2-1; size: -
DNA: TGTGCCATCAGTGAGTCAACTAGCGGGAGCTACGAGCAGTACTTC; CDR3: CAISESTSGSYEQYF; V: TRBV10-3; D: TRBD2; J: TRBJ2-7; size: -
DNA: TGTGCCAGCAGTTCGGTGGGGGGTAGTTACAATGAGCAGTTCTTC; CDR3: CASSSVGGSYNEQFF; V: TRBV27; D: -; J: TRBJ2-1; size: -
DNA: TGTGCCAGCAGCTTATATGACAGGGGGTCTAATGAAAAACTGTTTTTT; CDR3: CASSLYDRGSNEKLFF; V: TRBV11-2; D: TRBD1; J: TRBJ1-4; size: -
DNA: TGTGCCAGCAGTCCGGACAGGGGCTATTGGGACACTGAAGCTTTCTTT; CDR3: CASSPDRGYWDTEAFF; V: TRBV6-6; D: TRBD1; J: TRBJ1-1; size: -
DNA: TGTGCCAGCAGCTTATTAACAGGGGGCCACAAAGCGGAGACCCAGTACTTC; CDR3: CASSLLTGGHKAETQYF; V: TRBV7-2; D: TRBD1; J: TRBJ2-5; size: once
DNA: TGTGCCAGCAGCTTAGAACGGGGTATTTACAATGAGCAGTTCTTC; CDR3: CASSLERGIYNEQFF; V: TRBV7-9; D: -; J: TRBJ2-1; size: -
DNA: TGTGCCAGCAGTTTACGGGGGGCCTACCAAGAGACCCAGTACTTC; CDR3: CASSLRGAYQETQYF; V: TRBV28; D: -; J: TRBJ2-5; size: -
DNA: TGTGCCAGCAGCTTGGAGGCAGGGCTCTTCTACGAGCAGTACTTC; CDR3: CASSLEAGLFYEQYF; V: TRBV5-4; D: -; J: TRBJ2-7; size: -
DNA: TGTGCCAGCAGTGGGGACTCAAGTCACAGACTGTTTTTT; CDR3: CASSGDSSHRLFF; V: TRBV2; D: -; J: TRBJ1-4; size: few
DNA: TGCGCCAGCAGCTCCGGACTAGCGGGAGTTGCCGGGGAGCTGTTTTTT; CDR3: CASSSGLAGVAGELFF; V: TRBV5-1; D: TRBD2; J: TRBJ2-2; size: -
DNA: TGTGCCAGCAGTTTATCCTGGGCGGGAGGGCCCAGAGATGAGCAGTTCTTC; CDR3: CASSLSWAGGPRDEQFF; V: TRBV27; D: TRBD2; J: TRBJ2-1; size: -
DNA: TGTGCCAGCACAGGGGGTCCGAATGATGAGCAGTTCTTC; CDR3: CASTGGPNDEQFF; V: TRBV7-8; D: TRBD1; J: TRBJ2-1; size: -
DNA: TGTGCCAGTAGTATCACGGCGACAGCGAACACCGGGGAGCTGTTTTTT; CDR3: CASSITATANTGELFF; V: TRBV19; D: -; J: TRBJ2-2; size: -
DNA: TGTGCCAGCACCCCGCCCTACACGGACAGAAAGAACACCGGGGAGCTGTTTTTT; CDR3: CASTPPYTDRKNTGELFF; V: TRBV28; D: -; J: TRBJ2-2; size: -
DNA: TGTGCCAGCAGCTTAGAGGCTAGCGGGAGAATAGTTACCTACGAGCAGTACTTC; CDR3: CASSLEASGRIVTYEQYF; V: TRBV7-6; D: TRBD2; J: TRBJ2-7; size: many
DNA: TGTGCCAGCAGCTTAGCTAAGCAGGGGAGGGCTGAAGCTTTCTTT; CDR3: CASSLAKQGRAEAFF; V: TRBV7-8; D: -; J: TRBJ1-1; size: -